This is a list of T cell receptor beta chains from one sample in a study of T cells of healthy individuals. A single record per CDR3 protein comes from TCRdb applying MiXCR to the 5' RACE reads. The profile shows 65,000 to 90,000 distinct CDR3 sequences, approximately 5.4% of them singletons. The receptors here all came from a female donor in good health. Each CDR3 is given with its conserved first and last residue. Each record gives: clone size, D gene, V gene, J gene, CDR3 length, CDR3 protein, CDR3 DNA. A D gene is named only where the DNA matches it firmly. Not every row has a clone size; where given, it reads once, few, many or a size class.

>medium-sized|NA|TRBV4-3|TRBJ2-7|14
CASSQDRGAEEQYF
TGCGCCAGCAGCCAAGACAGGGGGGCCGAAGAGCAGTACTTC
>few|NA|TRBV20-1|TRBJ1-1|17
CSARDQGRGGWGTEAFF
TGCAGTGCTAGAGATCAGGGCAGGGGAGGATGGGGCACTGAAGCTTTCTTT
>many|NA|TRBV18|TRBJ1-2|16
CASSPRGTIQGYGYTF
TGTGCCAGCTCACCCCGTGGAACAATTCAGGGTTATGGCTACACCTTC
>few|TRBD2|TRBV12-5|TRBJ2-3|15
CASGPLTGGADTQYF
TGTGCTAGTGGTCCCCTGACGGGAGGGGCAGATACGCAGTATTTT
>many|NA|TRBV4-2|TRBJ2-7|14
CASSPGTTSYEQYF
TGTGCCAGCAGCCCAGGGACCACATCCTACGAGCAGTACTTC
>NA|NA|TRBV6-1|TRBJ1-4|16
CASRTEGQKPNEKLFF
TGTGCCAGCAGGACGGAGGGGCAGAAGCCTAATGAAAAACTGTTTTTT
>NA|TRBD1|TRBV5-5|TRBJ2-3|14
CASSLQTGLDTQYF
TGTGCCAGCAGCCTTCAGACAGGGCTCGATACGCAGTATTTT
>NA|NA|TRBV19|TRBJ2-1|15
CASSIDLGTTNEQFF
TGTGCCAGTAGTATAGATCTAGGGACAACGAATGAGCAGTTCTTC
>few|NA|TRBV20-1|TRBJ2-6|14
CGSVRSSGANVLTF
TGCGGCTCTGTAAGATCCTCTGGGGCCAACGTCCTGACTTTC
>many|NA|TRBV6-6|TRBJ2-1|16
CASSDKGPDSYNEQFF
TGTGCCAGCAGTGACAAGGGTCCCGACTCCTACAATGAGCAGTTCTTC
>few|TRBD2|TRBV29-1|TRBJ2-1|15
CSVEVTSGRAREQFF
TGCAGCGTTGAAGTGACTAGCGGGAGGGCCCGGGAGCAGTTCTTC
>many|TRBD2|TRBV4-1|TRBJ2-4|15
CASSPLGGRINIQYF
TGCGCCAGCAGCCCCCTCGGCGGGAGGATAAACATTCAGTACTTC
>many|NA|TRBV3-1|TRBJ2-7|13
CASSLADPYEQYF
TGTGCCAGCAGCCTAGCGGACCCCTACGAGCAGTACTTC
>many|TRBD1|TRBV3-1|TRBJ2-1|16
CASRADPGQGLDEQFF
TGTGCCAGCCGCGCAGACCCGGGACAGGGATTGGATGAGCAGTTCTTC
>many|NA|TRBV4-1|TRBJ2-3|15
CASSRAGEWADTQYF
TGCGCCAGCAGCCGAGCAGGGGAGTGGGCAGATACGCAGTATTTT
>many|TRBD2|TRBV18|TRBJ2-3|15
CASSPGLANTDTQYF
TGTGCCAGCTCTCCCGGACTAGCGAACACAGATACGCAGTATTTT
>many|NA|TRBV29-1|TRBJ1-1|13
CSVEWGQGTEAFF
TGCAGCGTTGAGTGGGGGCAAGGGACTGAAGCTTTCTTT
>many|TRBD1|TRBV20-1|TRBJ2-2|14
CSASRTGYTGELFF
TGCAGTGCTAGTCGGACAGGTTACACCGGGGAGCTGTTTTTT
>many|NA|TRBV12-3/TRBV12-4|TRBJ2-3|10
CATAADTQYF
TGTGCCACCGCGGCGGATACGCAGTATTTT
>many|NA|TRBV25-1|TRBJ1-2|13
CASSVSTGGGYTF
TGTGCCAGCAGTGTTTCGACAGGCGGTGGCTACACCTTC
>many|NA|TRBV12-3/TRBV12-4|TRBJ1-2|15
CASSLESRVGSGYTF
TGTGCCAGCAGTTTAGAGTCCAGGGTTGGTAGTGGCTACACCTTC
>NA|NA|TRBV18|TRBJ1-6|15
CASSPSGTHNSPLHF
TGTGCCAGCTCACCGTCCGGGACTCATAATTCACCCCTCCACTTT
>many|TRBD1|TRBV30|TRBJ1-2|14
CAWSATGVRFGYTF
TGTGCCTGGAGTGCCACAGGGGTGAGGTTTGGCTACACCTTC
>many|TRBD1|TRBV29-1|TRBJ1-2|12
CSGDRGRSGYTF
TGCAGCGGGGACAGGGGCAGAAGTGGCTACACCTTC
>many|NA|TRBV5-1|TRBJ1-6|16
CASSLYKSGNDSPLHF
TGCGCCAGCAGCCTCTACAAGTCCGGCAATGATTCACCCCTCCACTTT
>many|NA|TRBV7-2|TRBJ1-6|12
CASSYRVSPLHF
TGTGCCAGCAGCTACCGGGTTTCACCCCTCCACTTT
>many|TRBD2|TRBV5-1|TRBJ2-1|15
CASSLGAGARNEQFF
TGCGCCAGCAGCTTGGGGGCGGGAGCACGGAATGAGCAGTTCTTC
>NA|TRBD1|TRBV4-3|TRBJ2-7|13
CASRDRAVSEQYF
TGCGCCAGTAGGGACAGGGCGGTATCCGAGCAGTACTTC
>NA|TRBD2|TRBV4-2|TRBJ2-5|14
CASSQGSGSETQYF
TGTGCCAGCAGCCAAGGAAGCGGGAGTGAGACCCAGTACTTC
>many|TRBD2|TRBV5-1|TRBJ2-5|16
CASSLGVAGVQETQYF
TGCGCCAGCAGCTTGGGGGTAGCGGGAGTACAAGAGACCCAGTACTTC
>few|NA|TRBV7-9|TRBJ2-5|15
CASSHGGGTQETQYF
TGTGCCAGCAGCCATGGTGGGGGTACCCAAGAGACCCAGTACTTC